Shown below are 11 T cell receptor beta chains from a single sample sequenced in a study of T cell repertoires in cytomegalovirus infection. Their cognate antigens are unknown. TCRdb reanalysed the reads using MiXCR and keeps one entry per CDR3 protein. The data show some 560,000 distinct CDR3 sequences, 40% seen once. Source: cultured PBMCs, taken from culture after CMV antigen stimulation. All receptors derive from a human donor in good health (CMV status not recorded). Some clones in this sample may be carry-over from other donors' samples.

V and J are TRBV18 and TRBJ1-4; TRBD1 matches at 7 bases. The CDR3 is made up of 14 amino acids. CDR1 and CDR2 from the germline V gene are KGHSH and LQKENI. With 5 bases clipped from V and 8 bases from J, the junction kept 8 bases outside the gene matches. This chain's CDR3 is CASSSYGQEEKLFF. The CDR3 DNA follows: TGTGCCAGCTCAAGCTACGGACAGGAGGAAAAACTGTTTTTT.

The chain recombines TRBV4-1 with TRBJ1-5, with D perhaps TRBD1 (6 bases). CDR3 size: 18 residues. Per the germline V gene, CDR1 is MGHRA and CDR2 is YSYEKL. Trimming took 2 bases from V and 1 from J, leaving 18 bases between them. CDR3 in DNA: TGCGCCAGCAGCCAATTGGGGGCTCGGGGTCGAAGCAATCAGCCCCAGCATTTT. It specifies CASSQLGARGRSNQPQHF.

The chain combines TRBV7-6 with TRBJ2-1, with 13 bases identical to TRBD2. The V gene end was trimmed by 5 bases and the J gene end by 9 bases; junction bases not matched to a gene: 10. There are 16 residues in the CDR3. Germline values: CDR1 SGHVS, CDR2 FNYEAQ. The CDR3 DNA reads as TGTGCCAGCAGCCCGTTGACTAGCGGGGGGCTTCGTGAGCAGTTCTTC. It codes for CASSPLTSGGLREQFF.

The CDR3 nucleotides are TGCGCCAGCAGCTTGGAGGCTAGCGCTTACAATGAGCAGTTCTTC. It encodes CASSLEASAYNEQFF. This chain joins TRBV5-1 and TRBJ2-1, with a tentative D call TRBD2 (6 bases). The V gene's germline CDR1 is SGHRS and CDR2 YFSETQ. Trimming cost V 0 bases and J 4 bases, with 11 bases left between them. The CDR3 totals 15 residues.

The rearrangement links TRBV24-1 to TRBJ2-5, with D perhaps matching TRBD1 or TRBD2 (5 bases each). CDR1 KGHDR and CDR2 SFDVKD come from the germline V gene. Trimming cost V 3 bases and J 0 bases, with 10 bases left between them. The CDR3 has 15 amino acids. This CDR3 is CATSDIGTNQETQYF. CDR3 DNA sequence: TGTGCCACCAGTGATATAGGGACCAACCAAGAGACCCAGTACTTC.

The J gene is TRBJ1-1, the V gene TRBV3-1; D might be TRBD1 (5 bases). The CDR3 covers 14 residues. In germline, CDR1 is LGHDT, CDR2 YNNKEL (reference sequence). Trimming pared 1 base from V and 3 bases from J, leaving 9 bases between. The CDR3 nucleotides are TGTGCCAGCAGCCAAGTTCTGGGGGACACTGAAGCTTTCTTT. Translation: CASSQVLGDTEAFF.

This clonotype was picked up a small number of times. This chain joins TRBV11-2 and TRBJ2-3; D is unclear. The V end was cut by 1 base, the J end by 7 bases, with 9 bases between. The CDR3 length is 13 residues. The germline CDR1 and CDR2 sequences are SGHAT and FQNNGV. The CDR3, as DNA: TGTGCCAGCAGCTTAGTTGGGCGACATACGCAGTATTTT. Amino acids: CASSLVGRHTQYF.

CDR3: CASSLRPGVNEQFF. CDR3 sequence (DNA): TGTGCCAGCAGCCTCCGTCCAGGGGTGAATGAGCAGTTCTTC. V usage is TRBV11-2 and J usage is TRBJ2-1; maybe TRBD1 (6 bases). V was trimmed by 5 bases and J by 7 bases, leaving 15 bases between them. The CDR3 consists of 14 residues. In germline, CDR1 is SGHAT, CDR2 FQNNGV.

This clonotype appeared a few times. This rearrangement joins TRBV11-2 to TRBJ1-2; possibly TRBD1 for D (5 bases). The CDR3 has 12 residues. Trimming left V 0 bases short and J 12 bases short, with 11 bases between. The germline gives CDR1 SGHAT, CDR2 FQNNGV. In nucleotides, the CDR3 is TGTGCCAGCAGCTTAGATCGCGGGGCCGACACCTTC. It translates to CASSLDRGADTF.

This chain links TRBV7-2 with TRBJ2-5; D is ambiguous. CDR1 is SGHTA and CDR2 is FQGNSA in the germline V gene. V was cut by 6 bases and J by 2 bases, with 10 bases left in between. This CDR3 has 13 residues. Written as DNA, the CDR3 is TGTGCCAGCAGTCAGATACATCAAGAGACCCAGTACTTC. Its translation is CASSQIHQETQYF.

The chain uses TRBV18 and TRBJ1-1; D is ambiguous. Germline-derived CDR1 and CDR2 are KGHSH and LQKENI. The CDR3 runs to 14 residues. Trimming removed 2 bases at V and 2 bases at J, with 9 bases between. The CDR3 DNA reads TGTGCCAGCTCACCAGATGGATTTAACACTGAAGCTTTCTTT. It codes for CASSPDGFNTEAFF.